This T cell receptor (beta chain) was captured by sequencing in a study of radiation and T cells in renal cell carcinoma. Some clones are missing from TCRdb's copy, which holds only in-frame ones; the method was immunoSEQ multiplex PCR. The sample lists more than 120,000 clones, approximately 86% occurring once. CDR1 KGHSY and CDR2 FQNENV come from the germline V gene. V dropped 4 bases and J dropped 2 bases, with 8 bases sitting between them. The length of the CDR3 is 13 residues. Specified time point: blood 4 weeks post-SBRT, at nephrectomy. The treatment: 15 Gy SBRT to primary tumor, nephrectomy 4 weeks later. Notes on the study in general: From baseline, blood top tumor clonotypes peaked at 2 weeks post-radiation. Without pretreatment biopsies, baseline tumor clonotype presence was undetermined.

For this clone: Its antigen is currently unknown.

The clonotype was recovered from a woman in her forties or fifties with renal cell carcinoma. The rearrangement joins TRBV16 to TRBJ2-5, with D maybe TRBD1 (6 bases). The specimen was blood, collected from a patient whose treatment included radiotherapy and nephrectomy. The DNA for the CDR3 is TGTGCCAGCAGCCCCGGACAGCAAGAGACCCAGTACTTC. This encodes CASSPGQQETQYF.